Described below is a single T cell receptor beta chain sequence and its context. Its antigen is as yet unknown. The data were taken from a study of T cells in Graves' hyperthyroidism and ophthalmopathy. Overall study findings and caveats: Peripheral blood also featured most of the thyroid clonotypes expanded above 0.001.

Looked up from germline, CDR1 is SGHTA and CDR2 is FQGNSA. The CDR3 covers 15 residues. Trimming left V 7 bases short and J 1 base short, with 13 bases between. Researchers amplified the TCR beta CDR3 regions from RNA transcripts. The TCR CDR3 first-round RT-PCR relied on the HTBI primer set. Each CDR3 protein gets one entry after TCRdb re-called the multiplex PCR reads with MiXCR. The sample holds approximately 400,000 distinct CDR3 sequences, 11% to 15% seen once. Thyroid ultrasound, orbital computed tomography, clinical symptoms, and serum thyroxine and TRAb underpinned diagnoses. The receptor's source is a man in his forties or fifties with Graves' ophthalmopathy. The chain carries TRBV7-2 and TRBJ2-2; D gene uncertain. The sample consisted of blood. The CDR3 is CASKTGRLNTGELFF. Written as DNA, the CDR3 is TGTGCCAGCAAAACCGGCAGATTGAACACCGGGGAGCTGTTTTTT.